This entry is about one T cell receptor beta chain. Its antigen is not known. This entry belongs to a study of shared clonotypes between healthy human individuals. Regarding the study as a whole: Larger estimated richness was generally seen in naive subsets than in memory subsets. Non-shared clonotypes showed lower generation probabilities than clonotypes common to all four donors.

Only Caucasian adults living in Nashville, Tennessee made up the donor group. CD45RA-negative memory and CD45RA+ naive subsets were split from the CD4+ cells. Germline V gene lookup returns CDR1 KGHSH and CDR2 LQKENI. The ends lost 4 bases at V and 0 bases at J; junction bases unmatched: 6. This CDR3 has 15 residues. Assay used: immunoSEQ multiplex PCR; TCRdb lists only in-frame clones, some missing. The table shows over 1.5 million clones, with 95% to 99% occurring only once. The chain uses TRBV18 and TRBJ2-7; TRBD1 aligns across 7 bases. This TCR was sampled from a man under 40 in good health. Sequenced input: naive CD4+ T cells sorted from blood. Specified subset: CD45RA+ positively selected. The CDR3 DNA is TGTGCCAGCTCACTCCTCCGGGACAGCTCCTACGAGCAGTACTTC. This sequence encodes CASSLLRDSSYEQYF.